A selection of T cell receptor beta chains follows, all from one sample in a study of T cell repertoires in ileal Crohn's disease. The table came from immunoSEQ multiplex PCR; TCRdb's copy has only in-frame clones and leaves some out. The data hold under 8,500 clones, with over 70% observed a single time. The sample consisted of ileal tissue. The receptor source for this set is an adult with Crohn's disease. CDR3s include the opening cysteine and the closing phenylalanine or tryptophan. D genes are given only for firm matches. The listing skips clone size in some rows; elsewhere it reads once, few, many or a size class.

TRBJ2-6 TRBD1 medium-sized TRBV5-4 TGTGCCAGCAGCCAAGACAGGGGGCGAATTGGAGGGGCCAACGTCCTGACTTTC CASSQDRGRIGGANVLTF
TRBJ2-7 - - TRBV6-1 TGTGCCAGCAGTGAGCAGGAAGAGGGCTCCTACGAGCAGTACTTC CASSEQEEGSYEQYF
TRBJ1-2 - - TRBV6-4 TGTGCCAGCAGGACGACAGACCATGCTAACTATGGCTACACCTTC CASRTTDHANYGYTF
TRBJ1-1 TRBD1 - TRBV5-1 TGCGCCAGCAGCTCGAAACAGGGGACTTACACTGAAGCTTTCTTT CASSSKQGTYTEAFF
TRBJ1-2 - - TRBV7-9 TGTGCCAGCAGACTTATACAGGGTCCCCAGCCCTATGGCTACACCTTC CASRLIQGPQPYGYTF
TRBJ2-3 TRBD2 - TRBV7-2 TGTGCCAGCAGCTTAGCCAGAGCGGGGGGGTTTACTAGTACGCAGTATTTT CASSLARAGGFTSTQYF
TRBJ1-4 - - TRBV4-3 TGCGCCAGCAGCCAAGATCCCAGGGGAGCAACTAATGAAAAACTGTTTTTT CASSQDPRGATNEKLFF
TRBJ1-5 TRBD1 - TRBV19 TGTGCCAGTAGTATAGTGGGACAGGGATCCCAGCCCCAGCATTTT CASSIVGQGSQPQHF
TRBJ1-3 TRBD1 - TRBV6-5 TGTGCCAGCAGTCCCTACAGGGGTGGAAACACCATATATTTT CASSPYRGGNTIYF
TRBJ2-4 TRBD2 few TRBV4-3 TGCGCCAGCAGCCAAGGATTTTCTAGCGGGGGGGCGATGAACATTCAGTACTTC CASSQGFSSGGAMNIQYF
TRBJ2-5 TRBD2 - TRBV28 TGTGCCAGCAGTTCCCTTCTAGCGGGGGGAGAGACCCAGTACTTC CASSSLLAGGETQYF
TRBJ2-5 TRBD2 - TRBV5-1 TGCGCCAGCAGCGTCCTAGCGGGGGGGCCTGTGCGAGAGACCCAGTACTTC CASSVLAGGPVRETQYF
TRBJ1-6 - - TRBV7-2 TGTGCCAGCAGCGCAGCGGGAGGATGGGCAAGAGGGTATAATTCACCCCTCCACTTT CASSAAGGWARGYNSPLHF